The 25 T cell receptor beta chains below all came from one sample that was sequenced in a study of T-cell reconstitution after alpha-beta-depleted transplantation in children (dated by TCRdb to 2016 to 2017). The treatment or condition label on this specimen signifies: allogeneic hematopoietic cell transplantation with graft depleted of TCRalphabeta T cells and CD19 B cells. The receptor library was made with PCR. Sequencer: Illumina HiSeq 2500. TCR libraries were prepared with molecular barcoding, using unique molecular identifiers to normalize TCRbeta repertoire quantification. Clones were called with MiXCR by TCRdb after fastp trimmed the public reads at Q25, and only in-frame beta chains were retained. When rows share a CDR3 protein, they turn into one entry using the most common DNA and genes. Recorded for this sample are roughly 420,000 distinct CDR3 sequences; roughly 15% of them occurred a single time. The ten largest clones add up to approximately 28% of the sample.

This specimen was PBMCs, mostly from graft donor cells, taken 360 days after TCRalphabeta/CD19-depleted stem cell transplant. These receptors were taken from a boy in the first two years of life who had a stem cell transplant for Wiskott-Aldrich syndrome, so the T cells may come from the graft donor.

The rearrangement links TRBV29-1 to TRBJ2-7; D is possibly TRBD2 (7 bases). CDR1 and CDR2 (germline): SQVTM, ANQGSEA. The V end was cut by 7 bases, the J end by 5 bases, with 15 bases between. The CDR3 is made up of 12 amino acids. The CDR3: CSARGASHEQYF. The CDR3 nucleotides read TGCAGCGCCCGGGGGGCCTCTCACGAGCAGTACTTC.

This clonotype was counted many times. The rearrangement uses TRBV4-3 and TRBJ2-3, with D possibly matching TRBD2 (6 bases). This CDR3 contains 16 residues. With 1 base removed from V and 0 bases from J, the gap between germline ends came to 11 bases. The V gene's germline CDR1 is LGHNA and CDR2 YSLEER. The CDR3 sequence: CASSQAGGTSTDTQYF. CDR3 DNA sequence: TGCGCCAGCAGCCAAGCTGGGGGGACTAGCACAGATACGCAGTATTTT.

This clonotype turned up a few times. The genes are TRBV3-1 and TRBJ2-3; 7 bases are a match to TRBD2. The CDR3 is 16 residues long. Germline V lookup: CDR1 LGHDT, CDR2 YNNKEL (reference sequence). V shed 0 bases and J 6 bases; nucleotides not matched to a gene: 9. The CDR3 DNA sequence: TGTGCCAGCAGCCAAGATTGGCGGGGGTCTCGGGATACGCAGTATTTT. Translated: CASSQDWRGSRDTQYF.

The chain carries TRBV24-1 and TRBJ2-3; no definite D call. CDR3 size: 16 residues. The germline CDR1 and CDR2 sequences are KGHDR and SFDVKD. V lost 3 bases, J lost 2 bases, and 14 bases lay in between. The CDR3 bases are TGTGCCACCAGTGATCCTCTTTTAGGGTCCACAGATACGCAGTATTTT. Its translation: CATSDPLLGSTDTQYF.

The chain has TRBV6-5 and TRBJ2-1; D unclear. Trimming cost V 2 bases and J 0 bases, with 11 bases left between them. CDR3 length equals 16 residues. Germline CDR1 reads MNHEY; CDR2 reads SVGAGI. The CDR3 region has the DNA TGTGCCAGCAGTTACCTAGGACCCAGCTCCTACAATGAGCAGTTCTTC. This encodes CASSYLGPSSYNEQFF.

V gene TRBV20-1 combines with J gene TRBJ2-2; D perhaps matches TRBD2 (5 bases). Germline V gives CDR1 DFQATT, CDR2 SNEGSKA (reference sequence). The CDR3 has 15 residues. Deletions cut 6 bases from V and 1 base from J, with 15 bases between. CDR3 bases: TGCAGTGCAACTAAAGCGGACTTGAACACCGGGGAGCTGTTTTTT. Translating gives CSATKADLNTGELFF.

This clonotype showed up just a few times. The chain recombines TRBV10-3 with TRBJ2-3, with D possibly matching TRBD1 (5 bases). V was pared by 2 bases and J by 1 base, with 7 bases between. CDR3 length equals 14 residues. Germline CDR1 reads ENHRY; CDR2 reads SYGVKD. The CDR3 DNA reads TGTGCCATCAGTGAGGGGGCCCGCACAGATACGCAGTATTTT. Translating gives CAISEGARTDTQYF.

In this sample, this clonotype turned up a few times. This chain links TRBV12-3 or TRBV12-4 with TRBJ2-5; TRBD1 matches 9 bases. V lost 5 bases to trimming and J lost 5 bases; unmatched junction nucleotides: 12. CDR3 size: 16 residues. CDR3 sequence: CASSPPGTGRSETQYF. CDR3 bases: TGTGCCAGCAGTCCCCCTGGGACAGGGAGGTCGGAGACCCAGTACTTC.

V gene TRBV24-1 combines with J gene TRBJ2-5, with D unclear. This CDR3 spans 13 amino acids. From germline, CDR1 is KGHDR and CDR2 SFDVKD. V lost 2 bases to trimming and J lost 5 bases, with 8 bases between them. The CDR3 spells CATSDSPGETQYF. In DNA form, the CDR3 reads TGTGCCACCAGTGATTCTCCTGGGGAGACCCAGTACTTC.

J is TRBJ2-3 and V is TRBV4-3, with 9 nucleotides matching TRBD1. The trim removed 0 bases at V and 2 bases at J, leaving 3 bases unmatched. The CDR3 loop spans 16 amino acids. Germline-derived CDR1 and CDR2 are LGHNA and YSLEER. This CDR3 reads CASSQEGQGVTDTQYF. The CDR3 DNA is TGCGCCAGCAGCCAAGAGGGACAGGGAGTCACAGATACGCAGTATTTT.

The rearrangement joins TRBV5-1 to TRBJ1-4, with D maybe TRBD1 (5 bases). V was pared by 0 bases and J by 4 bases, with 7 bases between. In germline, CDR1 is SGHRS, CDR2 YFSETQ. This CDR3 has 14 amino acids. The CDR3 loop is CASSLAGFNEKLFF. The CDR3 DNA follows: TGCGCCAGCAGCTTGGCAGGGTTTAATGAAAAACTGTTTTTT.

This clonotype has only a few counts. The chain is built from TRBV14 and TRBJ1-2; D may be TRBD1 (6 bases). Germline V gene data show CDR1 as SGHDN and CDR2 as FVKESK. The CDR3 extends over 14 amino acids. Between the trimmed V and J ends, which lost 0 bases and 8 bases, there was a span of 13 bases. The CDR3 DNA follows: TGTGCCAGCAGCCAAGATCTGCGGGGGGCGGGCTACACCTTC. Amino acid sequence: CASSQDLRGAGYTF.

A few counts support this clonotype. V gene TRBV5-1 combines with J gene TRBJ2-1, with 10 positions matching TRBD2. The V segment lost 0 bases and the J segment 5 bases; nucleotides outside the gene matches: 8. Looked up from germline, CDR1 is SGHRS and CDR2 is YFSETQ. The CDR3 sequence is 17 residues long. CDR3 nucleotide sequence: TGCGCCAGCAGCTTGGTTCGGATAGCGGGAGGCGACAATGAGCAGTTCTTC. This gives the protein CASSLVRIAGGDNEQFF.

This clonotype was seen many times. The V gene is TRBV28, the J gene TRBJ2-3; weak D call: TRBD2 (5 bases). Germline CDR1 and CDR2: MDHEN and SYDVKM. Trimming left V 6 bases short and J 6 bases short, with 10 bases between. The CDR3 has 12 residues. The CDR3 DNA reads TGTGCCAGCAGCGGACTCGACGATACGCAGTATTTT. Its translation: CASSGLDDTQYF. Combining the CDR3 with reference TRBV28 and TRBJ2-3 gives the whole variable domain DVKVTQSSRYLVKRTGEKVFLECVQDMDHENMFWYRQDPGLGLRLIYFSYDVKMKEKGDIPEGYSVSREKKERFSLILESASTNQTSMYLCASSGLDDTQYFGPGTRLTVL.

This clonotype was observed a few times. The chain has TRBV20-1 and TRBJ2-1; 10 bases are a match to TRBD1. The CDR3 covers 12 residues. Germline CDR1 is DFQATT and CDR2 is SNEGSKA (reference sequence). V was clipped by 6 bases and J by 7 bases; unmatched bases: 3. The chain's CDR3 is CSAWTGGNEQFF. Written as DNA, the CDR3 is TGCAGTGCGTGGACAGGGGGGAATGAGCAGTTCTTC.

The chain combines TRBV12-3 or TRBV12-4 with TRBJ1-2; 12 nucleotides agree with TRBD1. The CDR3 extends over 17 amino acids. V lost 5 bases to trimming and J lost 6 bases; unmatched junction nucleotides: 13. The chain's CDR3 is CASSIRDRGRGVDGYTF. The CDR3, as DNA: TGTGCCAGCAGTATCCGGGACAGGGGGCGCGGCGTGGATGGCTACACCTTC.

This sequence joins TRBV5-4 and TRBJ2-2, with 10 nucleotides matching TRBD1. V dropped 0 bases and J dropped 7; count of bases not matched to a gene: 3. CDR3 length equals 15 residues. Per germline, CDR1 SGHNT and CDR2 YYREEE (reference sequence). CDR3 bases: TGTGCCAGCAGCTTGGCCGGGACAGGGGTCGGGGAGCTGTTTTTT. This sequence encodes CASSLAGTGVGELFF.

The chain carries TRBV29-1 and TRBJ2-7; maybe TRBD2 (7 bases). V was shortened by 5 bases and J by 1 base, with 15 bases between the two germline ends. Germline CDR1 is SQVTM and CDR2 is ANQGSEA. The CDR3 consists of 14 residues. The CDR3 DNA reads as TGCAGCGTTAAGGGGGGGGCGATTTCCTACGAGCAGTACTTC. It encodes CSVKGGAISYEQYF.

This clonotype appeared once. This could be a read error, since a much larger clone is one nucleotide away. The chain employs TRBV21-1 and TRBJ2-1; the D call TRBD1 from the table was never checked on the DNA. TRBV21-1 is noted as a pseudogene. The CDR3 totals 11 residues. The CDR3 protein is CASSKGTGSRF. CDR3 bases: TGTGCCAGCAGCAAAGGTACAGGTTCGCGCTTC.

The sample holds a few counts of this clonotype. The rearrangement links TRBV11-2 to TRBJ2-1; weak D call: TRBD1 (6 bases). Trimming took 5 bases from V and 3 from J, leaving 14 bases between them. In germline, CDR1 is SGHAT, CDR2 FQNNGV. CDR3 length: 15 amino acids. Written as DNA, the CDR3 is TGTGCCAGCAGCCCAGGGGTTATATTCTACAATGAGCAGTTCTTC. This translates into CASSPGVIFYNEQFF.

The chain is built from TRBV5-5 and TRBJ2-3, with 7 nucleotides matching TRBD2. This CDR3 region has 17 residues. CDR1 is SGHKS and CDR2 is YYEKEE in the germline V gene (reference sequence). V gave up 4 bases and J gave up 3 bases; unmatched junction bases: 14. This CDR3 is CASSTIGLGRGTDTQYF. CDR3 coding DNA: TGTGCCAGCAGCACCATCGGACTAGGTCGAGGAACAGATACGCAGTATTTT.

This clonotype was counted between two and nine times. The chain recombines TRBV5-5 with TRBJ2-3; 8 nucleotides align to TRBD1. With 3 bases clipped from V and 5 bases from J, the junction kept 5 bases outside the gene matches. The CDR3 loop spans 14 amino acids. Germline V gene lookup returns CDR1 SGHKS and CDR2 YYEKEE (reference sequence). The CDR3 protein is CASSSFGQGDTQYF. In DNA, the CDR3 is TGTGCCAGCAGCTCGTTTGGACAGGGAGATACGCAGTATTTT. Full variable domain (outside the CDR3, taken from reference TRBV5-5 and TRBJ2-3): DAGVTQSPTHLIKTRGQQVTLRCSPISGHKSVSWYQQVLGQGPQFIFQYYEKEERGRGNFPDRFSARQFPNYSSELNVNALLLGDSALYLCASSSFGQGDTQYFGPGTRLTVL.

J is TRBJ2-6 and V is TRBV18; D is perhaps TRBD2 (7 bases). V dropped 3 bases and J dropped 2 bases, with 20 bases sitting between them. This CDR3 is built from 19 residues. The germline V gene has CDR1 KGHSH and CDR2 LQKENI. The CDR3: CASSPLPRGLKAGANVLTF. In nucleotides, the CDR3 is TGTGCCAGCTCACCTCTGCCGCGGGGGCTTAAGGCTGGGGCCAACGTCCTGACTTTC.

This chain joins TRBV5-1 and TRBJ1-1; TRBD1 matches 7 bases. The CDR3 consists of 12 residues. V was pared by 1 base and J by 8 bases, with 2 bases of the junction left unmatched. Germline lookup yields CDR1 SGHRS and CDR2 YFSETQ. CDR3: CASSLTGEEAFF. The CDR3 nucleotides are TGCGCCAGCAGCTTGACAGGGGAAGAAGCTTTCTTT.

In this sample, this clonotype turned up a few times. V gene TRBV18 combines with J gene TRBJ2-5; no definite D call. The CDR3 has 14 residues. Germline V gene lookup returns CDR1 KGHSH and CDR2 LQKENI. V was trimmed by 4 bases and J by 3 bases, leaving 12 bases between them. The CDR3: CASSLPGLKETQYF. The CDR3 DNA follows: TGTGCCAGCTCACTTCCCGGGTTGAAAGAGACCCAGTACTTC.